Here is one T cell receptor (beta chain) with its context. Its cognate antigen is unknown. This specimen belongs to a study of cytomegalovirus exposure and HLA in healthy donors. It was with 60 Vbeta and 13 Jbeta primers that the PCR ran. Here immunoSEQ multiplex PCR was the method, and the copy in TCRdb shows in-frame clones only, minus some. The data hold nearly 110,000 clones, with over 60% observed a single time. Study-level results: Being productive about 87% or about 30% of the time was typical of most TCR beta V segments in an earlier analysis. Three of the chains that were CMV-associated were confirmed in vitro to be specific for CMV antigens.

The origin of this receptor is a woman between 45 and 65 years old in good health and CMV-seropositive. The sample was PBMCs.

The CDR3 here is CASRARSPGEQFF. DNA for the CDR3: TGTGCCAGCAGGGCACGGTCCCCGGGTGAGCAGTTCTTC. The chain has TRBV6-5 and TRBJ2-1; D remains unclear. The CDR3 is 13 amino acids. V shed 6 bases and J shed 9 bases, with 15 bases lying between them. Germline loops: CDR1 MNHEY, CDR2 SVGAGI.